What follows are 21 T cell receptor beta chains derived from one specimen sequenced in a study of T cells in Graves' hyperthyroidism and ophthalmopathy. Authors of the study amplified TCR beta CDR3 regions from RNA transcripts. The HTBI primer set served for first-round RT-PCR of the TCR CDR3. Via MiXCR, TCRdb re-called the multiplex PCR reads, giving one row per CDR3 protein. The table includes about 500,000 distinct CDR3 sequences, over 15% detected once. Specimen: blood. The receptor source for this set is a woman under 30 with Graves' ophthalmopathy.

This clonotype was observed a handful of times. The V and J genes are TRBV4-2 and TRBJ1-4; the match to TRBD1 covers 7 bases. Unmatched junction bases numbered 4, after V lost 4 bases and J lost 5 bases. The CDR3 is 14 amino acids. Germline V gene sequence: CDR1 LGHNA, CDR2 YNFKEQ. For the CDR3, the DNA is TGTGCCAGCAGCCGACAGGGTCGAAATGAAAAACTGTTTTTT. It yields the protein CASSRQGRNEKLFF.

This sequence joins TRBV4-3 and TRBJ2-1; 12 positions match TRBD1. Per germline, CDR1 LGHNA and CDR2 YSLEER. Germline trimming cut 5 bases from V and 7 bases from J; bases unmatched to any gene: 6. This CDR3 comprises 15 residues. CDR3 nucleotide sequence: TGCGCCAGCAGCTCCGGGACAGGGGGCTGGAATGAGCAGTTCTTC. The encoded protein is CASSSGTGGWNEQFF.

Details on this clonotype: It may be a read error: a sequence one base away is much more abundant. The V gene is TRBV5-1, the J gene TRBJ2-7, with TRBD1 matching over 7 bases. The DNA end favors TRBJ2-1, so the J call may be wrong. The CDR3 is made up of 16 amino acids. Per the germline V gene, CDR1 is SGHRS and CDR2 is YFSETQ. The CDR3 sequence is CASSLQGMGASYEQFF. The CDR3 DNA is TGCGCCAGCAGCTTACAGGGGATGGGGGCCTCCTACGAGCAGTTCTTC.

In this sample, this clonotype turned up many times. The chain carries TRBV28 and TRBJ2-5; D not certain. V dropped 5 bases and J dropped 5 bases, with 15 bases sitting between them. The germline gives CDR1 MDHEN, CDR2 SYDVKM. This CDR3 has 14 residues. CDR3 DNA: TGTGCCAGCAGTCTTCCCGGTCAGGTGGAGACCCAGTACTTC. The encoded protein is CASSLPGQVETQYF.

Only a few counts were recorded for this clonotype. The chain is built from TRBV19 and TRBJ1-1; maybe TRBD1 (5 bases). This CDR3 region has 16 residues. CDR1 is LNHDA and CDR2 is SQIVND in the germline V gene (reference sequence). Trimming cost V 5 bases and J 0 bases, with 16 bases left between them. In nucleotides, the CDR3 is TGTGCCAGTAGTCGAGGGGTCCGACTCATGAACACTGAAGCTTTCTTT. Its protein product is CASSRGVRLMNTEAFF. The full variable domain, in which reference TRBV19 and TRBJ1-1 provide the parts outside the CDR3, is DGGITQSPKYLFRKEGQNVTLSCEQNLNHDAMYWYRQDPGQGLRLIYYSQIVNDFQKGDIAEGYSVSREKKESFPLTVTSAQKNPTAFYLCASSRGVRLMNTEAFFGQGTRLTVV.

A note on this clonotype: The junction departs from germline at one end; a sequencing error may be responsible. This chain uses TRBV29-1 with TRBJ2-6; D ambiguous. CDR3 length: 13 residues. Germline assignment: CDR1 SQVTM and CDR2 ANQGSEA. CDR3 residues: CSVDGPGTNVLTF. CDR3 DNA sequence: TGCAGCGTTGATGGCCCTGGGACCAACGTCCTGACTTTC.

The chain has TRBV20-1 and TRBJ2-7; D gene ambiguous. Germline CDR1 reads DFQATT; CDR2 reads SNEGSKA (reference sequence). The V end lost 0 bases, the J end lost 5 bases, and 11 bases lay between the germline ends. The CDR3 spans 13 residues. The CDR3, as DNA: TGCAGTGCTAGAGATAACGAGGTACACGAGCAGTACTTC. Translating it yields CSARDNEVHEQYF.

In its sample, this clonotype was seen many times. The chain couples TRBV7-3 to TRBJ1-1, with 8 bases lining up with TRBD1. The J segment lost 4 bases and the V segment lost 5 bases, leaving 9 bases of the junction unmatched. Germline CDR1 is SGHTA and CDR2 is FQGTGA. The CDR3 length is 15 residues. In nucleotides, the CDR3 is TGTGCCAGCAGCGCGCTTGACAGGGGTGGCACTGAAGCTTTCTTT. This gives the protein CASSALDRGGTEAFF.

This chain links TRBV19 with TRBJ2-2, with 8 nucleotides matching TRBD1. Per germline, CDR1 LNHDA and CDR2 SQIVND (reference sequence). V shed 2 bases and J 0 bases; nucleotides not matched to a gene: 5. The CDR3 runs 17 residues. The CDR3, as DNA: TGTGCCAGTAGTATACTCAGACAGGGGACGAACACCGGGGAGCTGTTTTTT. It codes for CASSILRQGTNTGELFF.

There are a few counts of this clonotype. A much larger clone is a single base away; this may be a read error. In this CDR3 the conserved last residue, phenylalanine or tryptophan, is missing, so a read error is likely. The chain couples TRBV12-3 or TRBV12-4 to TRBJ2-7; possibly TRBD1 for D (6 bases). V lost 7 bases, J lost 2 bases, and 15 bases lay in between. This CDR3 is built from 14 residues. The CDR3 protein is CASNEQGITYEQYL. The CDR3 DNA sequence: TGTGCCAGCAATGAACAGGGTATCACCTACGAGCAGTACCTC.

This clonotype has a single count. The CDR3 loop reads CASSFGRVDTQYF. CDR3 in DNA: TGTGCCAGCAGTTTCGGGAGGGTGGATACGCAGTATTTT. V is TRBV27 and J is TRBJ2-3, with 8 bases aligning to TRBD2. The CDR3 extends over 13 amino acids. V was pared by 3 bases and J by 6 bases, with 2 bases of the junction left unmatched. Germline-derived CDR1 and CDR2 are MNHEY and SMNVEV (reference sequence).

This clonotype appeared many times. The J gene is TRBJ2-7, the V gene TRBV9; maybe TRBD1 (6 bases). This CDR3 spans 13 amino acids. The germline gives CDR1 SGDLS, CDR2 YYNGEE. V was cut by 3 bases and J by 6 bases, with 13 bases left in between. The DNA of the CDR3 is TGTGCCAGCAGCGCCCATCAGGGGTCCGAGCAGTACTTC. This gives the protein CASSAHQGSEQYF.

This chain uses TRBV4-2 with TRBJ1-2; perhaps TRBD1 as D (6 bases). Trimming took off 1 base at V and 6 bases at J, with 18 bases between the two ends. From germline, CDR1 is LGHNA and CDR2 YNFKEQ. This CDR3 has 16 residues. The CDR3 spells CASSQAAGSGADGYTF. The CDR3, as DNA: TGTGCCAGCAGCCAAGCCGCCGGGTCGGGGGCCGATGGCTACACCTTC.

In the case of this clonotype: A much larger clone is a single base away; this may be a read error. The V gene is TRBV6-2 or TRBV6-3, the J gene TRBJ2-1; the D is unclear. From germline, CDR1 is MNHEY and CDR2 SVGEGT. Trimming cost V 2 bases and J 11 bases, with 10 bases left between them. The CDR3 totals 12 residues. CDR3 amino acids: CASSYELDQQFF. The DNA of the CDR3 is TGTGCCAGCAGTTACGAACTGGATCAGCAGTTCTTC.

There are a few counts of this clonotype. This chain uses TRBV20-1 with TRBJ1-1, with 7 positions matching TRBD1. Germline V gene data show CDR1 as DFQATT and CDR2 as SNEGSKA (reference sequence). Unmatched junction bases numbered 4, after V lost 6 bases and J lost 0 bases. This CDR3 contains 13 residues. The CDR3 sequence is CSAAGQMNTEAFF. CDR3 DNA: TGCAGTGCAGCGGGACAGATGAACACTGAAGCTTTCTTT.

The rearrangement links TRBV5-1 to TRBJ1-2, with D possibly being TRBD1 (5 bases). This CDR3 region has 15 residues. The germline gives CDR1 SGHRS, CDR2 YFSETQ. V was trimmed by 4 bases and J by 6 bases, leaving 19 bases between them. CDR3 nucleotides: TGCGCCAGCAGCCAATCGGGGCAGCCCGCTAATGGCTACACCTTC. Protein product: CASSQSGQPANGYTF.

As concerns this clonotype: Being one base from a much bigger clone, this may be a read error. V is TRBV12-3 or TRBV12-4 and J is TRBJ1-5, with D perhaps TRBD1 (5 bases). This CDR3 has 15 residues. V was clipped by 3 bases and J by 2 bases, with 11 bases between them. DNA for the CDR3: TGTGCCAGCAGTTTTTGGGGGGTAGGCAATCAGCCCCAGCATTTT. It translates to CASSFWGVGNQPQHF.

This clonotype has only a few counts. J is TRBJ2-7 and V is TRBV25-1; the D gene is possibly TRBD1 (6 bases). The ends were cut back, 4 bases at V and 5 bases at J, with 15 bases in the middle. The CDR3 is made up of 14 amino acids. From germline, CDR1 is MGHDK and CDR2 SYGVNS. In nucleotides, the CDR3 is TGTGCCAGCAGTGCGACCAGGGGTCGCGACGAGCAGTACTTC. Translation: CASSATRGRDEQYF.

This clonotype appeared many times. This chain joins TRBV27 and TRBJ2-7, with TRBD2 matching 8 bases. This CDR3 has 15 amino acids. Losses at the gene ends were 6 bases for V and 0 bases for J; bases not matched to a gene: 7. Germline V gene data show CDR1 as MNHEY and CDR2 as SMNVEV (reference sequence). CDR3 bases: TGTGCCAGCAGGACATTAAGCGGGGGCTCCTACGAGCAGTACTTC. Translation gives CASRTLSGGSYEQYF.

In regard to this clonotype: Possible read error: a much larger clone is one base away. The chain carries TRBV3-1 and TRBJ1-6; 7 bases match TRBD1. The CDR3 spans 18 residues. The germline gives CDR1 LGHDT, CDR2 YNNKEL (reference sequence). The ends lost 0 bases at V and 0 bases at J; junction bases unmatched: 5. The CDR3 DNA reads as TGTGCCAGCAGCCAAGAGCCCCCAGGGGGCTCCTATAATTCACCCCTCCACTTT. Residues: CASSQEPPGGSYNSPLHF.

This clonotype was recorded at least ten times. The chain links TRBV20-1 to TRBJ2-1, with D possibly being TRBD1 (5 bases). CDR3 length equals 13 residues. CDR1 and CDR2 from the germline V gene are DFQATT and SNEGSKA (reference sequence). The germline V and J ends were trimmed by 1 base and 4 bases, with 8 bases remaining between them. CDR3 DNA: TGCAGTGCTAGAGCTTCAGGGTACAATGAGCAGTTCTTC. As protein: CSARASGYNEQFF.